This TCR beta chain was observed in a study of blood T cell repertoires in COVID-19. Across the whole study: Acute and convalescent COVID-19 samples came from the United States, Italy and Spain. T cells, B-cell-depleted T cells, or PBMCs provided the cDNA or gDNA that served as material.

The cohort comprised adults aged 18 to 89 years residing in about two dozen US areas. The method was immunoSEQ multiplex PCR; TCRdb's version includes in-frame clones alone and lacks a portion of them. This sample has some 140,000 clones, with around four fifths found just once. This CDR3 has 15 amino acids. Germline assignment: CDR1 GTSNPN and CDR2 SVGIG (reference sequence). V shed 2 bases, J shed 4 bases, and the junction held 8 bases outside the gene matches. This clonotype originated in a man aged 35 to 55 with acute COVID-19. Material for sequencing was PBMCs or T cells enriched from blood (not recorded which). V gene TRBV30 combines with J gene TRBJ1-2; the match to TRBD1 covers 9 bases. CDR3 sequence: CAWSFPGTGTYGYTF. The CDR3 DNA sequence: TGTGCCTGGAGTTTTCCCGGGACAGGGACCTATGGCTACACCTTC.